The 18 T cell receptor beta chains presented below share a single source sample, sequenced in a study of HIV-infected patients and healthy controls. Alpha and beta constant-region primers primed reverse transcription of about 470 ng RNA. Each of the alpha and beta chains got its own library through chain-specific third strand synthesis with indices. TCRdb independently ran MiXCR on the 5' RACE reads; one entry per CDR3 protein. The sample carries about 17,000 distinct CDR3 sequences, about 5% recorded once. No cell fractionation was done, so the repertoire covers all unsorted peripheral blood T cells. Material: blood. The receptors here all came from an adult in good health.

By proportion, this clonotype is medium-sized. CDR3 nucleotides: TGTGCCATCGGGCTAGGTGAAAAACTGTTTTTT. This translates into CAIGLGEKLFF. The V and J genes are TRBV10-3 and TRBJ1-4; D unclear. The CDR3 extends over 11 amino acids. Germline V lookup: CDR1 ENHRY, CDR2 SYGVKD. Trimming cost V 8 bases and J 7 bases, with 8 bases left between them.

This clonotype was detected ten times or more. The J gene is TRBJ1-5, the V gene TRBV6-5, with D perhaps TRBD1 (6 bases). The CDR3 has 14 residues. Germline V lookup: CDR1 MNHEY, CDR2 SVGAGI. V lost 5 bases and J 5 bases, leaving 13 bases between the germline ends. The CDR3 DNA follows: TGTGCCAGCAGTCTGGGGGGCAGGGATCAGCCCCAGCATTTT. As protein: CASSLGGRDQPQHF.

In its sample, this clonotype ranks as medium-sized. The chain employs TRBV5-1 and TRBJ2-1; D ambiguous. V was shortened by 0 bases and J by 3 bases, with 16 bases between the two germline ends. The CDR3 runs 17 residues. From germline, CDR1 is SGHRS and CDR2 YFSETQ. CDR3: CASSLDSLWLSYNEQFF. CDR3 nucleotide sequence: TGCGCCAGCAGCTTGGATTCGCTTTGGCTCAGCTACAATGAGCAGTTCTTC.

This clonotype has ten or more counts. Here the CDR3 reads CASSLGPRHSRDTEAFF. CDR3 bases: TGTGCCAGCAGCTTAGGACCAAGGCATAGTCGAGACACTGAAGCTTTCTTT. J is TRBJ1-1 and V is TRBV7-8, with D unresolved. The CDR3 covers 17 residues. Germline V CDR1 and CDR2: SGHVS, FQNEAQ. Trimming cost V 1 base and J 3 bases, with 18 bases left between them.

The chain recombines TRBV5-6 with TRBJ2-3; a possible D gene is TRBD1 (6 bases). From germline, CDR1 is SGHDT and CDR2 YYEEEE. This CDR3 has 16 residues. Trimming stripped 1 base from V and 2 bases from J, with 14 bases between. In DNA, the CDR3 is TGTGCCAGCAGCTTGACGGGACAAATTTACACAGATACGCAGTATTTT. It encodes CASSLTGQIYTDTQYF.

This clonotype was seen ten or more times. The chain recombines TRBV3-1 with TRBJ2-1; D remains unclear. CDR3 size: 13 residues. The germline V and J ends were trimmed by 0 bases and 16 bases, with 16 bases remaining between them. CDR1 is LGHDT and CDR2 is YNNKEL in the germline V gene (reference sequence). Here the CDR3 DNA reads TGTGCCAGCAGCCAAGATTTGGTTAGTTCATCTTTCTTC. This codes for CASSQDLVSSSFF.

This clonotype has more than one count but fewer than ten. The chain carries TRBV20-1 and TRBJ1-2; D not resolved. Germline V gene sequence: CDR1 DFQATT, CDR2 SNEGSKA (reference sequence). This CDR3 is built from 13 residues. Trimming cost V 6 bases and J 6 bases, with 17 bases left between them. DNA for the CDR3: TGCAGTGCCCCTCGGCTGTCCGGGGATGGCTACACCTTC. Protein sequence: CSAPRLSGDGYTF.

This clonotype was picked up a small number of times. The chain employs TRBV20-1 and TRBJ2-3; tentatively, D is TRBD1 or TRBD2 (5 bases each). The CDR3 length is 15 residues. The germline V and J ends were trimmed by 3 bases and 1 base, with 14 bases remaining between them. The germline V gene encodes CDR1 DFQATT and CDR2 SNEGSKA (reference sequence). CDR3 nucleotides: TGCAGTGCTAGCATCACGGGGCCCCGCACAGATACGCAGTATTTT. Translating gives CSASITGPRTDTQYF.

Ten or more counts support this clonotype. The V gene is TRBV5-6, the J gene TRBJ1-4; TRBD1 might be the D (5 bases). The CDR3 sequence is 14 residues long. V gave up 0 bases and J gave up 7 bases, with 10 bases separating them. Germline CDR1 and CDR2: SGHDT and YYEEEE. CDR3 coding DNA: TGTGCCAGCAGCTTGGAAGGGGCGCGTGAAAAACTGTTTTTT. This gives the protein CASSLEGAREKLFF.

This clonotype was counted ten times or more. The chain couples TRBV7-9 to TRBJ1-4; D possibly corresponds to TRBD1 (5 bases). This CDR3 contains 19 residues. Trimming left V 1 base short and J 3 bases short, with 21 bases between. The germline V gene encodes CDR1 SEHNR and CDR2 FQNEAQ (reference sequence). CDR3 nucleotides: TGTGCCAGCAGCTTAGATCCGTGGGGGAATTGGGGGTCTAATGAAAAACTGTTTTTT. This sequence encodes CASSLDPWGNWGSNEKLFF.

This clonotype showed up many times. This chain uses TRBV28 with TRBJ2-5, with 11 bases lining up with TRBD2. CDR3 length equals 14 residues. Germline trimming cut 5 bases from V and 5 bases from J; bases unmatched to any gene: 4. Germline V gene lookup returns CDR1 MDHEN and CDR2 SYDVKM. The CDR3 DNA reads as TGTGCCAGCAGTCTAGCGGGGGGACGGGAGACCCAGTACTTC. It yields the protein CASSLAGGRETQYF.

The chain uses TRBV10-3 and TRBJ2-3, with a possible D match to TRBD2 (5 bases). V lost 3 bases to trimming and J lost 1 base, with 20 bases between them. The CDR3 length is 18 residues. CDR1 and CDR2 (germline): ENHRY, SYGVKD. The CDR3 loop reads CAISDPTQRSAGTDTQYF. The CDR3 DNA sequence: TGTGCCATCAGTGACCCAACGCAGCGGTCTGCGGGCACAGATACGCAGTATTTT.

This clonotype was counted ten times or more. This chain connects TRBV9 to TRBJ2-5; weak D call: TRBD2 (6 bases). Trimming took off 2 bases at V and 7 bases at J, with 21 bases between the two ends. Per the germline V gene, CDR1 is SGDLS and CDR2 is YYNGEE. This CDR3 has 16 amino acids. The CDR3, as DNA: TGTGCCAGCAGCGTGGAACCGGGACTCCCAGCAGGGACCCAGTACTTC. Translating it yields CASSVEPGLPAGTQYF.

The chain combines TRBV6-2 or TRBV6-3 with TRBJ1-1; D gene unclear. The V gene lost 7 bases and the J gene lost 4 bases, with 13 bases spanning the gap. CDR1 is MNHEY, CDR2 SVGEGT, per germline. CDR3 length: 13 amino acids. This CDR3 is CASTPYPRTEAFF. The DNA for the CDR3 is TGTGCCAGCACCCCCTATCCGCGCACTGAAGCTTTCTTT.

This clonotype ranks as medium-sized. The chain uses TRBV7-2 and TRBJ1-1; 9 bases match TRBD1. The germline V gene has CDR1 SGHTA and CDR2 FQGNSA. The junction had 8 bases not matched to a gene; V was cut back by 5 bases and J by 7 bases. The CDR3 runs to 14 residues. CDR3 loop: CASSPGQGYGEAFF. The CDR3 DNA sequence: TGTGCCAGCAGCCCGGGACAGGGATATGGTGAAGCTTTCTTT. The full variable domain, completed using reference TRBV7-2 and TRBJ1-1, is GAGVSQSPSNKVTEKGKDVELRCDPISGHTALYWYRQSLGQGLEFLIYFQGNSAPDKSGLPSDRFSAERTGGSVSTLTIQRTQQEDSAVYLCASSPGQGYGEAFFGQGTRLTVV.

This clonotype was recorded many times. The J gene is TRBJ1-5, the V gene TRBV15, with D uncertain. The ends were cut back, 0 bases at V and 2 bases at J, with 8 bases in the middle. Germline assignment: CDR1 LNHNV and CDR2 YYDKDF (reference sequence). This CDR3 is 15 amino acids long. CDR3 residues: CATSRELSGNQPQHF. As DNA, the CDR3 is TGTGCCACCAGCAGAGAACTATCGGGCAATCAGCCCCAGCATTTT.

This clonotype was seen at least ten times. CDR3 in amino acids: CASSQDNLASTDTQYF. The CDR3 DNA reads TGCGCCAGCAGCCAAGATAATCTAGCGAGCACAGATACGCAGTATTTT. This chain joins TRBV4-3 and TRBJ2-3; tentative D call: TRBD2 (6 bases). The CDR3 is 16 residues long. V was shortened by 0 bases and J by 0 bases, with 10 bases between the two germline ends. The germline V gene has CDR1 LGHNA and CDR2 YSLEER.

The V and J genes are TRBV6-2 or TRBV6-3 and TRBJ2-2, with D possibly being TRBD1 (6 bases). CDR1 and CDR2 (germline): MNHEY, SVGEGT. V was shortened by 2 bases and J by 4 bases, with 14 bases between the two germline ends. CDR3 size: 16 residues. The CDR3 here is CASSYDQGYPTGELFF. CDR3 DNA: TGTGCCAGCAGTTACGATCAGGGGTACCCCACCGGGGAGCTGTTTTTT.